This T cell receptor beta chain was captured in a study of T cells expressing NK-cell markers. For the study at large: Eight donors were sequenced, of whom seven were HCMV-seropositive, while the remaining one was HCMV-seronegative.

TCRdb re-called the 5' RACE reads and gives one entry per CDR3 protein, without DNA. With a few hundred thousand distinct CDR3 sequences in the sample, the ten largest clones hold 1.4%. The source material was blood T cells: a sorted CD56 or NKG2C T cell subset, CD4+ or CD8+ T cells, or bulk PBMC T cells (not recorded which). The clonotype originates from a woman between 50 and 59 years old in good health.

The CDR3 reads CATSTAPRTDTQYF. J is TRBJ2-3 and V is TRBV24-1; TCRdb lists TRBD2, though no DNA is available to test this call. Germline values: CDR1 KGHDR, CDR2 SFDVKD. This CDR3 is 14 amino acids long.